Below are 4 T cell receptor beta chains sequenced from a single sample in a study of blood T cell repertoires in COVID-19. TCRdb keeps only in-frame clones here, not all; method: immunoSEQ multiplex PCR. This repertoire shows more than 100,000 clones, around 87% found once; its top ten account for about 2%. Sample: peripheral blood. Receptors were obtained from a man in his sixties or seventies with active COVID-19.

The chain recombines TRBV7-2 with TRBJ2-1; TRBD1 matches 7 bases. Germline loops: CDR1 SGHTA, CDR2 FQGNSA. With V trimmed by 5 bases and J by 8 bases, 6 bases remained unmatched. This CDR3 spans 13 amino acids. The CDR3 region has the DNA TGTGCCAGCAGCCGGCGAGGGGGCGATGAGCAGTTCTTC. As protein: CASSRRGGDEQFF.

The rearrangement links TRBV7-2 to TRBJ2-3; weak D call: TRBD2 (5 bases). The germline gives CDR1 SGHTA, CDR2 FQGNSA. V was pared by 5 bases and J by 2 bases, with 11 bases between. CDR3 length equals 14 residues. The CDR3 DNA follows: TGTGCCAGCAGCCCAAAGAGGGTCACAGATACGCAGTATTTT. Its translation is CASSPKRVTDTQYF.

The chain recombines TRBV27 with TRBJ2-5, with TRBD2 identical over 7 bases. Germline trimming cut 5 bases from V and 5 bases from J; bases unmatched to any gene: 5. This CDR3 region has 13 residues. In germline, CDR1 is MNHEY, CDR2 SMNVEV (reference sequence). The CDR3, as DNA: TGTGCCAGCAGTCGCGCGGGAGTGGAGACCCAGTACTTC. Protein: CASSRAGVETQYF.

This clone was counted a single time. The chain employs TRBV15 and TRBJ2-7, with 7 bases identical to TRBD1. V shed 0 bases and J 6 bases; nucleotides not matched to a gene: 5. The CDR3 length is 14 residues. Germline CDR1 LNHNV, CDR2 YYDKDF (reference sequence). The CDR3 sequence: CATSRDRQGTEQYF. The CDR3 nucleotides read TGTGCCACCAGCAGAGATCGACAGGGCACCGAGCAGTACTTC.